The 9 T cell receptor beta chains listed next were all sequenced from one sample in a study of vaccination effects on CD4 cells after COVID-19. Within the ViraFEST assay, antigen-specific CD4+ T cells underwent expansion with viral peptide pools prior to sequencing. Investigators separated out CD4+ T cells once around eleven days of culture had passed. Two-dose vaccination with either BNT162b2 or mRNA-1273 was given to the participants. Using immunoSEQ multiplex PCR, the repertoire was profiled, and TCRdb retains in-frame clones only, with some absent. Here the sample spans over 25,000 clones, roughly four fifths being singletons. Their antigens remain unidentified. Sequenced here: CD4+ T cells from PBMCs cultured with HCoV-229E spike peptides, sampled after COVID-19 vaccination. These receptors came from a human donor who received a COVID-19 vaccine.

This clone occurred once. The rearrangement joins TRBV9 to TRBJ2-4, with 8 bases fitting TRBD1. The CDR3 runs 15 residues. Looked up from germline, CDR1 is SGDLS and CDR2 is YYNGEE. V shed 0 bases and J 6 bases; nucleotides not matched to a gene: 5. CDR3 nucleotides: TGTGCCAGCAGCGTAGGGCAGGGGGCAAGAAACATTCAGTACTTC. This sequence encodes CASSVGQGARNIQYF.

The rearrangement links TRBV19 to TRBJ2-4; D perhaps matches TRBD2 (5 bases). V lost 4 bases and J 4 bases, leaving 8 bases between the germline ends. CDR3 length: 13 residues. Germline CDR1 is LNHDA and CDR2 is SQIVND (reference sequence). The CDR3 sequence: CASSNGIKNIQYF. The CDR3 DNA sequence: TGTGCCAGTAGTAACGGGATTAAAAACATTCAGTACTTC.

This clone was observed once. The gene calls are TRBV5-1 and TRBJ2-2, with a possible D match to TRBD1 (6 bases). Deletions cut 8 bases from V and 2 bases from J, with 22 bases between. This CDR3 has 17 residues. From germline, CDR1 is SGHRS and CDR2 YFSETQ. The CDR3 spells CARGPTGINSNTGELFF. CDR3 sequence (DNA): TGCGCCAGGGGGCCTACAGGGATAAATAGTAACACCGGGGAGCTGTTTTTT.

The DNA for the CDR3 is TGTGCCAGCAGCCAAGACGCAGGCGAGGACTATGGCTACACCTTC. Translation gives CASSQDAGEDYGYTF. The J gene is TRBJ1-2, the V gene TRBV4-2; unclear D gene. Germline V lookup: CDR1 LGHNA, CDR2 YNFKEQ. The CDR3 consists of 15 residues. V was cut by 0 bases and J by 3 bases, with 11 bases left in between.

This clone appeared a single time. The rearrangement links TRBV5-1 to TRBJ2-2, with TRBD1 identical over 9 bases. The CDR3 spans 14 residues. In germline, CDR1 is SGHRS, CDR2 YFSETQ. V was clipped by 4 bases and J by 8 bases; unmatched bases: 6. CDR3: CASSKDRGLGELFF. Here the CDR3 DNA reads TGCGCCAGCAGCAAGGACAGGGGATTAGGGGAGCTGTTTTTT.

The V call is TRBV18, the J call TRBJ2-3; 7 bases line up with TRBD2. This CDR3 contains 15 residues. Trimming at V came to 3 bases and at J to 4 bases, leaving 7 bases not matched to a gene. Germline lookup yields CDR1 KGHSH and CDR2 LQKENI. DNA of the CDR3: TGTGCCAGCTCACCGACTGGCGGGAGCCCAGATACGCAGTATTTT. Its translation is CASSPTGGSPDTQYF.

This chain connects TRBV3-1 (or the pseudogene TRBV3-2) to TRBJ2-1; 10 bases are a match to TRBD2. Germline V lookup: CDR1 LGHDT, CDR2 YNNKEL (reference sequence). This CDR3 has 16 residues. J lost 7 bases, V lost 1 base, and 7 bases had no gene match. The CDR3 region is CASSQAPSGRGNEQFF. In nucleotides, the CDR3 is TGTGCCAGCAGCCAAGCTCCGAGCGGGAGGGGTAATGAGCAGTTCTTC.

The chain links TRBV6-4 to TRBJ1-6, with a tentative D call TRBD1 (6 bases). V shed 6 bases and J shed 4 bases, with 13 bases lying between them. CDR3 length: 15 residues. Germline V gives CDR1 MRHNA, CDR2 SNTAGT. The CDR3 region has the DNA TGTGCCAGCAGGCCCAGGGGTCTTTATAATTCACCCCTCCACTTT. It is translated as CASRPRGLYNSPLHF.

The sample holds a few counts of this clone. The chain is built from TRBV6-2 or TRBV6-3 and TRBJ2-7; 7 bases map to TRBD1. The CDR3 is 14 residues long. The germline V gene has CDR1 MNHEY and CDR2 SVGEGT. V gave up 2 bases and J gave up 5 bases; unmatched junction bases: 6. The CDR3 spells CASSYQGVRNEQYF. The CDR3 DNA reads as TGTGCCAGCAGTTACCAGGGGGTAAGGAACGAGCAGTACTTC.